Listed below are T cell receptor beta chains from one sample, sequenced in a study of T cell repertoires in cytomegalovirus infection. TCRdb reprocessed the reads with MiXCR, giving one entry per CDR3 protein. Of 450,000 to 600,000 distinct CDR3 sequences in the sample, approximately 10% were seen once. Sequencing was done on a sample of PBMCs. These receptor sequences come from a human donor in good health (CMV status not recorded). Some clones in this sample may be carry-over from other donors' samples. Both conserved end residues are part of each CDR3. The D gene is left open where the match is weak. Where a row states a size, it is once, few, many or the class of an expanded clone; other rows omit it.

j_call v_call d_call clone_size cdr3_aa cdr3_nt
TRBJ1-5 TRBV4-1 - many CASSSEVRGQPQHF TGCGCCAGCAGCTCGGAAGTCAGGGGACAGCCCCAGCATTTT
TRBJ1-3 TRBV19 - few CASSMAASGNTIYF TGTGCCAGTAGTATGGCAGCCTCTGGAAACACCATATATTTT
TRBJ2-3 TRBV20-1 - many CSVRPPLTDTQYF TGCAGTGTACGACCCCCCCTAACGGATACGCAGTATTTT
TRBJ2-5 TRBV6-5 - many CASSYRLVGGKETQYF TGTGCCAGCAGTTACCGACTAGTAGGAGGCAAAGAGACCCAGTACTTC
TRBJ1-1 TRBV28 - - CASSFQRGTEAFF TGTGCCAGCAGTTTCCAGAGAGGAACTGAAGCTTTCTTT
TRBJ2-1 TRBV5-6 TRBD2 many CASSSLSGSRNEQFF TGTGCCAGCAGCTCGTTAAGCGGGAGCCGCAATGAGCAGTTCTTC
TRBJ1-2 TRBV7-2 TRBD1 many CASIVQGRGYTF TGTGCCAGCATCGTACAGGGGCGCGGCTACACCTTC
TRBJ1-2 TRBV25-1 - - CASSGTARGGYTF TGTGCCAGCAGTGGGACGGCTAGGGGAGGCTACACCTTC
TRBJ1-1 TRBV11-2 TRBD1 few CASSLEAGGNTEAFF TGTGCCAGCAGCTTAGAGGCAGGGGGCAACACTGAAGCTTTCTTT
TRBJ2-3 TRBV20-1 - few CSAGTSGWADTQYF TGCAGTGCAGGGACTTCGGGTTGGGCAGATACGCAGTATTTT
TRBJ2-7 TRBV27 TRBD1 many CASSYRGTYYEQYF TGTGCCAGCAGTTACAGGGGGACATACTACGAGCAGTACTTC
TRBJ1-1 TRBV19 TRBD1 few CASSTPGQGNTEAFF TGTGCCAGTAGTACCCCCGGACAGGGTAACACTGAAGCTTTCTTT
TRBJ2-2 TRBV5-1 - many CASSLAVGATGELFF TGCGCCAGCAGCTTGGCCGTCGGGGCGACCGGGGAGCTGTTTTTT
TRBJ2-7 TRBV6-1 - - CASSETGGPYEQYF TGTGCCAGCAGTGAGACAGGCGGTCCCTACGAGCAGTACTTC
TRBJ2-5 TRBV5-1 - - CASSLGQGGKETQYF TGCGCCAGCAGCTTGGGACAGGGAGGCAAAGAGACCCAGTACTTC
TRBJ2-3 TRBV15 - few CATSRGPTQYF TGTGCCACCAGCAGGGGCCCGACGCAGTATTTT
TRBJ1-2 TRBV5-1 TRBD1 many CASSQGQGAVHGYTF TGCGCCAGCAGCCAGGGACAGGGGGCTGTTCATGGCTACACCTTC
TRBJ1-4 TRBV7-9 - many CASSFGGEEKLFF TGTGCCAGCAGCTTTGGAGGGGAGGAAAAACTGTTTTTT
TRBJ1-2 TRBV15 TRBD1 - CATSRGGESGQGMNGYTF TGTGCCACCAGCAGAGGGGGGGAGAGCGGACAGGGGATGAATGGCTACACCTTC
TRBJ2-2 TRBV19 TRBD2 many CASTLRETRELFF TGTGCCAGTACGCTGCGGGAGACAAGGGAGCTGTTTTTT
TRBJ2-7 TRBV27 TRBD1 few CASSPSSTGASEQYF TGTGCCAGCAGTCCGTCATCTACAGGGGCATCCGAGCAGTACTTC
TRBJ2-1 TRBV4-2 TRBD2 - CASSHPPQGTSGSHEQFF TGTGCCAGCAGCCATCCCCCCCAAGGGACTAGCGGGAGCCACGAGCAGTTCTTC
TRBJ1-2 TRBV19 - many CASSIAGQGTLGYTF TGTGCCAGTAGTATTGCGGGGCAGGGGACACTCGGCTACACCTTC
TRBJ2-5 TRBV7-2 TRBD2 many CASRPTSGIETQYF TGTGCCAGCAGACCAACTAGCGGGATCGAGACCCAGTACTTC
TRBJ2-7 TRBV19 - - CASSRGGGGSYEQYF TGTGCCAGTAGCCGTGGGGGAGGAGGGTCCTACGAGCAGTACTTC
TRBJ2-2 TRBV20-1 - - CSAKEGGSTGELFF TGCAGTGCCAAAGAGGGGGGAAGCACCGGGGAGCTGTTTTTT
TRBJ2-7 TRBV20-1 - - CSAKESSYEQYF TGCAGTGCGAAGGAGAGCTCCTACGAGCAGTACTTC
TRBJ2-5 TRBV7-9 - few CASSLAGLDETQYF TGTGCCAGCAGCTTAGCTGGTCTTGATGAGACCCAGTACTTC